This T cell receptor beta chain was identified during a study of cytomegalovirus exposure and HLA in healthy donors. Both 60 Vbeta primers and 13 Jbeta primers went into the PCR. TCRdb keeps only in-frame clones here, not all; method: immunoSEQ multiplex PCR. The table lists about 160,000 clones, 80% to 90% of them singletons. CDR1 SEHNR and CDR2 FQNEAQ come from the germline V gene (reference sequence). V lost 5 bases to trimming and J lost 9 bases, with 11 bases between them. The CDR3 loop spans 12 amino acids. A word on this clone: Its antigen remains unidentified.

Study results and caveats: Later analysis identified about 18,000 TCR beta sequences associated with HLA alleles, using a false discovery rate threshold of 0.05. Researchers reported in a later analysis that a missense DCLRE1C variant was tied to TCR beta V- and J-gene trimming. Apparent HLA restriction characterized most CMV-associated TCR beta chains in a later analysis. TCR beta sequences reportedly predicted most subjects' HLA-A and HLA-B alleles accurately.

Sequenced sample: PBMCs. V and J are TRBV7-9 and TRBJ1-5; a possible D gene is TRBD1 (5 bases). The clonotype comes from a woman younger than 35 in good health and CMV-seronegative. Here the CDR3 DNA reads TGTGCCAGCAGCCTAAGCCAGGGGCCCCAGCATTTT. Its translation is CASSLSQGPQHF.